Following are 30 T cell receptor beta chains from one sample sequenced in a study of TIL therapy for anti-PD-1-resistant metastatic lung cancer. Time point in this sample: pre-treatment sample, taken before nivolumab and TIL therapy. Pleural nodules or supraclavicular lymph nodes made up most of the excised metastases sampled. The immunoSEQ assay was v3. The assay was immunoSEQ multiplex PCR, and TCRdb's table has in-frame clones only and misses some. There are 50,000 or so clones in the sample; 55% to 75% occur only once, and 5.5% to 6% lies in the top ten. This sample comprised tumor tissue, obtained at baseline. The receptors shown here come from a person aged 30 to 80 with non-small cell lung cancer.

A single count supports this clone. In nucleotides, the CDR3 is TGCGCCAGCAGCCTCTTTGCACAAGGAGAAAAACTGTTTTTT. This translates into CASSLFAQGEKLFF. This chain uses TRBV4-1 with TRBJ1-4; D remains ambiguous. Per the germline V gene, CDR1 is MGHRA and CDR2 is YSYEKL. This CDR3 has 14 residues. Trimming left V 4 bases short and J 8 bases short, with 14 bases between.

The chain couples TRBV5-1 to TRBJ2-7, with a weak D call TRBD2 (5 bases). Germline V CDR1 and CDR2: SGHRS, YFSETQ. Trimming stripped 2 bases from V and 3 bases from J, with 12 bases between. This CDR3 contains 14 residues. CDR3 nucleotide sequence: TGCGCCAGCAGCTTAGTGGGTGACTACTACGAGCAGTACTTC. Its protein is CASSLVGDYYEQYF. The variable domain in full, completed from reference TRBV5-1 and TRBJ2-7, reads KAGVTQTPRYLIKTRGQQVTLSCSPISGHRSVSWYQQTPGQGLQFLFEYFSETQRNKGNFPGRFSGRQFSNSRSEMNVSTLELGDSALYLCASSLVGDYYEQYFGPGTRLTVT.

This sequence joins TRBV7-2 and TRBJ2-7; the D gene is possibly TRBD2 (5 bases). The CDR3 runs 14 residues. CDR1 and CDR2 (germline): SGHTA, FQGNSA. Trimming cost V 5 bases and J 0 bases, with 11 bases left between them. This CDR3 is CASSPGESSYEQYF. The CDR3 DNA sequence: TGTGCCAGCAGCCCCGGGGAGAGCTCCTACGAGCAGTACTTC.

The chain is built from TRBV7-3 and TRBJ2-5, with TRBD1 matching over 7 bases. V was pared by 5 bases and J by 2 bases, with 5 bases of the junction left unmatched. CDR1 SGHTA and CDR2 FQGTGA come from the germline V gene. The CDR3 totals 14 residues. This CDR3 reads CASSGQGVQETQYF. The CDR3, as DNA: TGTGCCAGCAGCGGTCAGGGGGTTCAAGAGACCCAGTACTTC.

This chain joins TRBV7-9 and TRBJ2-5; 9 bases map to TRBD1. The CDR3 is 14 residues long. V lost 6 bases to trimming and J lost 5 bases; unmatched junction nucleotides: 7. CDR1 SEHNR and CDR2 FQNEAQ come from the germline V gene (reference sequence). CDR3 in amino acids: CASRGGQGGETQYF. The DNA for the CDR3 is TGTGCCAGCAGGGGGGGACAGGGAGGCGAGACCCAGTACTTC.

This chain connects TRBV9 to TRBJ1-1, with D unclear. The CDR3 extends over 13 amino acids. Per germline, CDR1 SGDLS and CDR2 YYNGEE. V lost 3 bases to trimming and J lost 1 base, with 7 bases between them. CDR3 in amino acids: CASSAHGNTEAFF. CDR3 bases: TGTGCCAGCAGCGCACACGGGAACACTGAAGCTTTCTTT.

The chain carries TRBV2 and TRBJ1-5; D is unclear. V was shortened by 1 base and J by 6 bases, with 10 bases between the two germline ends. CDR1 is SNHLY, CDR2 FYNNEI, per germline. The CDR3 has 14 amino acids. CDR3 sequence reads: CASSEVGSGQPQHF. For the CDR3, the DNA is TGTGCCAGCAGTGAAGTAGGGAGTGGTCAGCCCCAGCATTTT.

The rearrangement uses TRBV30 and TRBJ2-5; 8 bases agree with TRBD2. V shed 5 bases, J shed 2 bases, and the junction held 7 bases outside the gene matches. The germline CDR1 and CDR2 sequences are GTSNPN and SVGIG (reference sequence). The CDR3 contains 14 residues. The CDR3 region is CAWGPGTRQETQYF. The CDR3 nucleotides read TGTGCCTGGGGACCCGGGACTAGGCAAGAGACCCAGTACTTC.

The chain has TRBV6-5 and TRBJ1-5; possible D gene TRBD1, 6 bases. V lost 4 bases, J lost 9 bases, and 16 bases lay in between. The V gene's germline CDR1 is MNHEY and CDR2 SVGAGI. The CDR3 sequence is 14 residues long. The CDR3 protein is CASSLRGAVRPQHF. For the CDR3, the DNA is TGTGCCAGCAGTTTACGGGGGGCTGTGAGGCCCCAGCATTTT.

This clone was detected a few times. The V gene is TRBV9, the J gene TRBJ1-5; no reliable D call. From germline, CDR1 is SGDLS and CDR2 YYNGEE. The CDR3 is 16 amino acids. V shed 0 bases and J shed 0 bases, with 10 bases lying between them. This chain's CDR3 is CASSVGRKASNQPQHF. Written as DNA, the CDR3 is TGTGCCAGCAGCGTAGGGAGGAAAGCTAGCAATCAGCCCCAGCATTTT.

This clone appeared a single time. This rearrangement joins TRBV5-1 to TRBJ2-2; the D is unclear. The CDR3 contains 16 residues. Germline V gene lookup returns CDR1 SGHRS and CDR2 YFSETQ. The V gene lost 3 bases and the J gene lost 2 bases, with 14 bases spanning the gap. The CDR3 here is CASSWVSPPNTGELFF. Here the CDR3 DNA reads TGCGCCAGCAGCTGGGTCTCACCGCCAAACACCGGGGAGCTGTTTTTT.

J is TRBJ2-2 and V is TRBV10-3; a weak D match, TRBD1 (5 bases). The CDR3 length is 13 residues. The V gene's germline CDR1 is ENHRY and CDR2 SYGVKD. V lost 6 bases to trimming and J lost 7 bases, with 12 bases between them. The CDR3 spells CAISYDSHGELFF. DNA of the CDR3: TGTGCCATCAGCTACGACAGTCACGGGGAGCTGTTTTTT.

The rearrangement links TRBV6-5 to TRBJ1-2, with D unclear. The CDR3 consists of 14 residues. Germline CDR1 is MNHEY and CDR2 is SVGAGI. The V end lost 5 bases, the J end lost 5 bases, and 15 bases lay between the germline ends. The CDR3 loop reads CASSTPADRYGYTF. Written as DNA, the CDR3 is TGTGCCAGCAGTACGCCAGCAGACCGTTATGGCTACACCTTC.

V gene TRBV29-1 combines with J gene TRBJ2-3, with D possibly called TRBD1 or TRBD2 (6 bases each). Germline CDR1 is SQVTM and CDR2 is ANQGSEA. CDR3 length: 16 amino acids. V shed 3 bases and J shed 6 bases, with 22 bases lying between them. CDR3 sequence reads: CSVDGTIWGAGDTQYF. Written as DNA, the CDR3 is TGCAGCGTTGATGGGACGATTTGGGGGGCAGGGGATACGCAGTATTTT.

This chain links TRBV29-1 with TRBJ2-1; 9 bases map to TRBD1. The CDR3 extends over 14 amino acids. The germline CDR1 and CDR2 sequences are SQVTM and ANQGSEA. With 6 bases clipped from V and 7 bases from J, the junction kept 10 bases outside the gene matches. The DNA for the CDR3 is TGCAGCGTAAAACAGGGGGCATTCGGAAATGAGCAGTTCTTC. This codes for CSVKQGAFGNEQFF.

This clone was counted a single time. The V call is TRBV21-1, the J call TRBJ1-5. TRBV21-1 is shown as a pseudogene. This CDR3 contains 15 residues. CDR3 DNA sequence: TGTGCCAGCAGCAGCCGGGGTTATAGCAATCAGCCCCAGCATTTT. Translation gives CASSSRGYSNQPQHF.

This chain uses TRBV19 with TRBJ2-7; 10 bases map to TRBD2. Germline-derived CDR1 and CDR2 are LNHDA and SQIVND (reference sequence). This CDR3 contains 13 residues. The J segment lost 4 bases and the V segment lost 8 bases, leaving 5 bases of the junction unmatched. CDR3 nucleotide sequence: TGTGCCAGTCAAAGGACTAGCGGATACGAGCAGTACTTC. It specifies CASQRTSGYEQYF.

The V and J genes are TRBV5-1 and TRBJ1-5, with 8 bases identical to TRBD1. Germline trimming cut 4 bases from V and 1 base from J; bases unmatched to any gene: 4. CDR3 size: 15 residues. CDR1 SGHRS and CDR2 YFSETQ come from the germline V gene. CDR3 DNA sequence: TGCGCCAGCAGCCTCACAGGGGGGAGCAATCAGCCCCAGCATTTT. This gives the protein CASSLTGGSNQPQHF.

This chain joins TRBV5-4 and TRBJ2-2, with D unresolved. Germline V gene lookup returns CDR1 SGHNT and CDR2 YYREEE (reference sequence). CDR3 length: 15 amino acids. V was cut by 6 bases and J by 0 bases, with 12 bases left in between. The CDR3: CASTFGVTNTGELFF. The CDR3 bases are TGTGCCAGCACCTTTGGGGTCACGAACACCGGGGAGCTGTTTTTT.

This clone was detected once. In DNA form, the CDR3 reads TGCGCCAGCAGCTTGGGGGACTTCGGATTACGGGAGCAGTACTTC. Translation gives CASSLGDFGLREQYF. V usage is TRBV5-1 and J usage is TRBJ2-7, with D perhaps TRBD2 (6 bases). The CDR3 contains 15 residues. Trimming took off 0 bases at V and 7 bases at J, with 17 bases between the two ends. Per germline, CDR1 SGHRS and CDR2 YFSETQ.

The CDR3 sequence is CASSLPGSNGNSPLHF. In DNA form, the CDR3 reads TGTGCCAGCAGTTTACCCGGGTCGAACGGTAATTCACCCCTCCACTTT. This chain uses TRBV28 with TRBJ1-6, with D uncertain. The V and J ends lost 2 bases and 6 bases respectively, with 14 bases between them. The germline CDR1 and CDR2 sequences are MDHEN and SYDVKM. This CDR3 contains 16 residues.

V gene TRBV5-4 combines with J gene TRBJ1-1; D is unclear. This CDR3 has 13 residues. The V gene's germline CDR1 is SGHNT and CDR2 YYREEE (reference sequence). Trimming stripped 3 bases from V and 0 bases from J, with 6 bases between. CDR3 residues: CASSYPMNTEAFF. The CDR3 coding sequence is TGTGCCAGCAGCTATCCCATGAACACTGAAGCTTTCTTT.

The V gene is TRBV25-1, the J gene TRBJ2-2; a possible D gene is TRBD1 (5 bases). V shed 4 bases and J shed 3 bases, with 12 bases lying between them. Germline CDR1 reads MGHDK; CDR2 reads SYGVNS. The CDR3 runs 15 residues. The CDR3 reads CASSVGAVDTGELFF. CDR3 coding DNA: TGTGCCAGCAGTGTAGGGGCGGTGGACACCGGGGAGCTGTTTTTT. Looking up the rest from reference TRBV25-1 and TRBJ2-2 gives the full variable domain: EADIYQTPRYLVIGTGKKITLECSQTMGHDKMYWYQQDPGMELHLIHYSYGVNSTEKGDLSSESTVSRIRTEHFPLTLESARPSHTSQYLCASSVGAVDTGELFFGEGSRLTVL.

In its sample, this clone was seen a few times. The V gene is TRBV5-1, the J gene TRBJ2-2; D assignment may be TRBD1 or TRBD2 (5 bases each). The germline V gene has CDR1 SGHRS and CDR2 YFSETQ. The CDR3 length is 14 residues. Trimming shortened V by 7 bases and J by 2 bases, and 12 bases separated the two germline ends. The CDR3 nucleotides read TGCGCCAGCGATACCGGGACCAACACCGGGGAGCTGTTTTTT. Encoded protein: CASDTGTNTGELFF.

V usage is TRBV19 and J usage is TRBJ2-7; TRBD1 matches at 10 bases. Germline CDR1 is LNHDA and CDR2 is SQIVND (reference sequence). This CDR3 region has 15 residues. J was trimmed by 0 bases and V by 5 bases; bases with no gene match: 4. CDR3 nucleotides: TGTGCCAGTAGTCCACGGACAGGGGGCTCCTACGAGCAGTACTTC. Protein product: CASSPRTGGSYEQYF.

The chain links TRBV11-2 to TRBJ2-1, with D possibly being TRBD2 (6 bases). CDR1 SGHAT and CDR2 FQNNGV come from the germline V gene. The V gene lost 4 bases and the J gene lost 7 bases, with 17 bases spanning the gap. The CDR3 covers 15 residues. CDR3 coding DNA: TGTGCCAGCAGCTCCCTCGGGGGTAAGAAGAATGAGCAGTTCTTC. Translation gives CASSSLGGKKNEQFF.

The gene calls are TRBV29-1 and TRBJ1-5; D gene unclear. The CDR3 loop spans 13 amino acids. V was cut by 4 bases and J by 0 bases, with 7 bases left in between. Germline V gene sequence: CDR1 SQVTM, CDR2 ANQGSEA. CDR3 in DNA: TGCAGCGTTGTTTTTGATAGCAATCAGCCCCAGCATTTT. It yields the protein CSVVFDSNQPQHF.

This clone showed up just a few times. The chain recombines TRBV9 with TRBJ1-5; 9 nucleotides match TRBD1. Unmatched junction bases numbered 6, after V lost 4 bases and J lost 4 bases. CDR1 is SGDLS, CDR2 YYNGEE, per germline. The CDR3 sequence is 15 residues long. The CDR3 DNA reads TGTGCCAGCAGCCTCAGGACAGGGGTGAATCAGCCCCAGCATTTT. Its translation: CASSLRTGVNQPQHF.

V usage is TRBV6-5 and J usage is TRBJ1-4; the D gene is possibly TRBD1 (6 bases). Germline values: CDR1 MNHEY, CDR2 SVGAGI. This CDR3 comprises 14 residues. The ends were cut back, 5 bases at V and 7 bases at J, with 14 bases in the middle. The CDR3: CASSTDPQGEKLFF. The CDR3 DNA sequence: TGTGCCAGCAGTACAGACCCACAGGGTGAAAAACTGTTTTTT.

The J gene is TRBJ2-3, the V gene TRBV27; the match to TRBD2 covers 11 bases. V lost 2 bases, J lost 3 bases, and 7 bases stayed unmatched. Germline lookup yields CDR1 MNHEY and CDR2 SMNVEV (reference sequence). CDR3 length: 17 amino acids. CDR3 DNA: TGTGCCAGCAGTTTAAGGCAACTAGCGGGAGTGACAGATACGCAGTATTTT. Amino acids: CASSLRQLAGVTDTQYF.